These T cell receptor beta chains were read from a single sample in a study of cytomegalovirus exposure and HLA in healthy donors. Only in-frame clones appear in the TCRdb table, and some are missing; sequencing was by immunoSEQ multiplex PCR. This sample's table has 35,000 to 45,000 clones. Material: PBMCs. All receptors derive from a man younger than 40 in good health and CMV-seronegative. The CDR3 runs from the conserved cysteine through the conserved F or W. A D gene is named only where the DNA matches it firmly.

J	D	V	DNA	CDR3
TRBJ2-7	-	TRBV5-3	TGTGCCAGAAGCTTCTTTTTCAAGGCTAGTCCATTCTACGAGCAGTACTTC	CARSFFFKASPFYEQYF
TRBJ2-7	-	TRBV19	TGTGCCAGTAGTATTAATTGGCACTCCTACGAGCAGTACTTC	CASSINWHSYEQYF
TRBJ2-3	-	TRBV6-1	TGTGCCAGCACTGACAGACTCCGCACAGATACGCAGTATTTT	CASTDRLRTDTQYF
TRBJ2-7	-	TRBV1	TGCACCAGCAGCAGGGGGGGGGCCTACGAGCAGTACTTC	CTSSRGGAYEQYF
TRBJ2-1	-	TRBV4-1	TGCGCCAGCAGCCAAGATCGCGGATACAATGAGCAGTTCTTC	CASSQDRGYNEQFF
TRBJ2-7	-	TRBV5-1	TGCGCCAGCAGCCGAGGAACTTTTTTAGGGGACACCTACGAGCAGTACTTC	CASSRGTFLGDTYEQYF
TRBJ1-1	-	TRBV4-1	TGCGCCAGCAGCCAAGATCTAGTTCTGAACACTGAAGCTTTCTTT	CASSQDLVLNTEAFF
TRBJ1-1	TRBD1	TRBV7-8	TGTGCCAGCAGCGCCCGGGGACAGGGGGCCACTGAAGCTTTCTTT	CASSARGQGATEAFF
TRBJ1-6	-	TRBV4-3	TGCGCCAGCAGCCAAGGTACGGTTAGATCACCCCTCCACTTT	CASSQGTVRSPLHF
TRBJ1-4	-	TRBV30	TGTGCCTGGAGTGGAGGACAGATTAATGAAAAACTGTTTTTT	CAWSGGQINEKLFF
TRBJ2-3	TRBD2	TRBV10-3	TGTGCCATCAGTGGCCCAGCGGGGATGAGCACAGATACGCAGTATTTT	CAISGPAGMSTDTQYF
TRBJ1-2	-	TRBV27	TGTGCCAGCAGTTCGCAGGTTGGTGGCTACACCTTC	CASSSQVGGYTF
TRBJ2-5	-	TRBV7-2	TGTGCCAGCAGCTCCCTCCTCCGGGGGGAGACCCAGTACTTC	CASSSLLRGETQYF
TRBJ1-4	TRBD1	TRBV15	TGTGCCACCAGCAGAGATTTAGGGACAGGGCGTAAAAAACTGTTTTTT	CATSRDLGTGRKKLFF
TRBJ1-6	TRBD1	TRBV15	TGTGCCACCAGCAGAGCGACAGGGGTTACTTCACCCCTCCACTTT	CATSRATGVTSPLHF
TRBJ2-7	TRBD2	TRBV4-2	TGTGCCAGCAGCCCTCAACTAGCGGGGGGCCCCCGGGGCGAGCAGTACTTC	CASSPQLAGGPRGEQYF
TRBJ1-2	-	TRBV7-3	TGTGCCAGCAGCGCAGGAGGCGGTTATGGCTACACCTTC	CASSAGGGYGYTF
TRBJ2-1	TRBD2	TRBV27	TGTGCCAGCAGTCGTAGCGGGAGCTCCTACAATGAGCAGTTCTTC	CASSRSGSSYNEQFF
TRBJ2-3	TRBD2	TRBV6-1	TGTGCCAGCAGTGCCGGACTAGCGGGGGGGCTCACAGATACGCAGTATTTT	CASSAGLAGGLTDTQYF
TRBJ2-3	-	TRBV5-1	TGCGCCAGCAGCTTGGAGCCATCAGATACGCAGTATTTT	CASSLEPSDTQYF
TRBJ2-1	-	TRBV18	TGTGCCAGCTCACCGGGCAGGATACCCCATGAGCAGTTCTTC	CASSPGRIPHEQFF
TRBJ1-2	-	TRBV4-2	TGTGCCAGCAGCCAAGATCAGGGTAAGGACTATGGCTACACCTTC	CASSQDQGKDYGYTF
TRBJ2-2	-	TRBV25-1	TGTGCCAGCAGTGACAGGGCCTGGGAGCTGTTTTTT	CASSDRAWELFF
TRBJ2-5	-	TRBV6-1	TGTGCCAGCAGTGAGACCGGTCTTAGGGAGCAGTACTTC	CASSETGLREQYF
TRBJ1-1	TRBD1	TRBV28	TGTGCCAGCAGTCGGGACAGGGTGAACACTGAAGCTTTCTTC	CASSRDRVNTEAFF
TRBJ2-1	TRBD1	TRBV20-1	TGCAGTGCTGCTGGGACAGCTGAGCAGTTCTTC	CSAAGTAEQFF
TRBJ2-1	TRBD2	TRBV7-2	TGTGCCAGCAGCTTAGTATCGAGACTAGCTAACAATGAGCAGTTCTTC	CASSLVSRLANNEQFF
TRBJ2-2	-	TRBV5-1	TGCGCCAGCAGCTTGACCCTTAGGACAGTCACCGGGGAGCTGTTTTTT	CASSLTLRTVTGELFF
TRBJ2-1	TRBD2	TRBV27	TGTGCCAGCAGTAGAGGACCGTCTAGCGGGGTGTTCAATGAGCAGTTCTTC	CASSRGPSSGVFNEQFF
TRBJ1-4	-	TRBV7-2	TGTGCCAGCAGCTTAGCCCTAGCAACTAATGAAAAACTGTTTTTT	CASSLALATNEKLFF
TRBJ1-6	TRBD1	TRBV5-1	TGCGCCAGCAGCTTAAAAGCGACAGGGAAGGATTCACCCCTCCACTTT	CASSLKATGKDSPLHF
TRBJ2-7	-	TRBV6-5	TGTGCCAGCACAAGACGGGACACCATCTCCTACGAGCAGTACTTC	CASTRRDTISYEQYF
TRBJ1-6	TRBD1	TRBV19	TGTGCCAGTGTGGACAGGGTGGGTCATTCACCCCTCCACTTT	CASVDRVGHSPLHF
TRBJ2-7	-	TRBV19	TGTGCCAGTAGTATGTCGACAGCCTACGAGCAGTACTTC	CASSMSTAYEQYF
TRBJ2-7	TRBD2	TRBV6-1	TGTGCCAGCCGGGCGGGAGACTACGAGCAGTACTTC	CASRAGDYEQYF
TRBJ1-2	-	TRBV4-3	TGCGCCAGCTTGCCGGGGGGAGACTATGGCTACACCTTC	CASLPGGDYGYTF
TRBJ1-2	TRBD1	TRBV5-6	TGTGCCAGCAGCCCCCGGGGGCAGGGGGCATTTACCGGCTACACCTTC	CASSPRGQGAFTGYTF
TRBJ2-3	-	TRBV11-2	TGTGCCAGCAGCTTAACAGACACAGATACGCAGTATTTT	CASSLTDTDTQYF